A selection of T cell receptor beta chains follows, all from one sample in a study of human T cells and chemical hapten exposure. Using its own MiXCR run on the RACE reads, TCRdb lists one record per CDR3 protein. The sample includes roughly 380,000 distinct CDR3 sequences, roughly 5% of them seen just once. The specimen was whole blood, collected in connection with sensitization to the hapten diphenylcyclopropenone (DPC). The origin of the receptors is a woman aged 45-59 years with alopecia areata. Some clones in this sample may be carry-over from other donors' samples. Both conserved end residues are trimmed from each CDR3.

ASSQELYTDTQY,TRBJ2-3,TRBV4-1
ASSRDRGHEKLF,TRBJ1-4,TRBV21-1
ASSRGVSTDTQY,TRBJ2-3,TRBV3-1
SVQENSNQPQH,TRBJ1-5,TRBV29-1
ASSPPGLARTDTQY,TRBJ2-3,TRBV27
ASSQVTTAEAF,TRBJ1-1,TRBV3-1
ASSVRGLPYNEQF,TRBJ2-1,TRBV6-1
SVALGTSTDTQY,TRBJ2-3,TRBV29-1
ASSQDGGQGRETQY,TRBJ2-5,TRBV3-1
ASSSDRDWYGYT,TRBJ1-2,TRBV28
SARENSGVIYNEQF,TRBJ2-1,TRBV20-1
ASSSQGYTEAF,TRBJ1-1,TRBV3-1
SAGAVGELF,TRBJ2-2,TRBV20-1
AISESLAGTDTQY,TRBJ2-3,TRBV10-3
TSSRVSNTEAF,TRBJ1-1,TRBV7-9
ASSPSSGFGQPQH,TRBJ1-5,TRBV12-3/TRBV12-4
ASSSRGTGGVPYNSPLH,TRBJ1-6,TRBV27